This TCR beta chain was observed in a study of breast tumors, draining lymph nodes, adjacent tissues. Study-level results: Findings are consistent with lymph node origin and intratumoral expansion of most tumor T cells. Tumor and nontumor repertoires were significantly more similar in luminal-like than in basal-like breast cancer. Tumor T cell lymph node origin was a supported hypothesis, not proven.

This clonotype was counted ten times or more. Its matching antigen is unknown. Breast cancer patients provided tissue from their axillary draining lymph nodes. A single record per CDR3 protein comes from TCRdb applying MiXCR to the multiplex PCR reads. This sample yields under 250,000 distinct CDR3 sequences, of which about a third are seen a single time; approximately 1.5% belongs to the top ten. This CDR3 region has 15 residues. Trimming removed 1 base at V and 2 bases at J, with 12 bases between. The germline V gene encodes CDR1 LGHNA and CDR2 YSLEER. The sequence came from a female donor with breast cancer. Some clones in this sample may be carry-over from other donors' samples. Specimen: axillary lymph node tissue. The chain joins TRBV4-3 to TRBJ2-7, with D possibly being TRBD2 (6 bases). The CDR3 DNA follows: TGCGCCAGCAGCCAAGCTTCGGGACTCGCCTACGAGCAGTACTTC. Encoded protein: CASSQASGLAYEQYF.